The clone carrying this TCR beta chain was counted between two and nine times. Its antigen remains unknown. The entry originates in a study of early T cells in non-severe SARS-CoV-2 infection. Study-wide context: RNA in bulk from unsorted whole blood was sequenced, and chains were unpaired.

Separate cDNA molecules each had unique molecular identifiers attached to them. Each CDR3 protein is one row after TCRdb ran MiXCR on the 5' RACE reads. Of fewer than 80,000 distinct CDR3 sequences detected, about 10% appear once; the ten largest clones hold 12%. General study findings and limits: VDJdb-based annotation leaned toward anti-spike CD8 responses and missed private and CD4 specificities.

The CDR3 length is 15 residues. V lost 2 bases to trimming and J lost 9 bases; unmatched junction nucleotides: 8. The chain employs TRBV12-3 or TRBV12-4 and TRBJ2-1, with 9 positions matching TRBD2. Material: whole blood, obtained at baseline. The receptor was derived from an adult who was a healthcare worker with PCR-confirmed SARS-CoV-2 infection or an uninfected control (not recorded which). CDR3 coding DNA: TGTGCCAGCAGTTTAATGCGGGGGGGCCCCGGTGAGCAGTTCTTC. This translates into CASSLMRGGPGEQFF.